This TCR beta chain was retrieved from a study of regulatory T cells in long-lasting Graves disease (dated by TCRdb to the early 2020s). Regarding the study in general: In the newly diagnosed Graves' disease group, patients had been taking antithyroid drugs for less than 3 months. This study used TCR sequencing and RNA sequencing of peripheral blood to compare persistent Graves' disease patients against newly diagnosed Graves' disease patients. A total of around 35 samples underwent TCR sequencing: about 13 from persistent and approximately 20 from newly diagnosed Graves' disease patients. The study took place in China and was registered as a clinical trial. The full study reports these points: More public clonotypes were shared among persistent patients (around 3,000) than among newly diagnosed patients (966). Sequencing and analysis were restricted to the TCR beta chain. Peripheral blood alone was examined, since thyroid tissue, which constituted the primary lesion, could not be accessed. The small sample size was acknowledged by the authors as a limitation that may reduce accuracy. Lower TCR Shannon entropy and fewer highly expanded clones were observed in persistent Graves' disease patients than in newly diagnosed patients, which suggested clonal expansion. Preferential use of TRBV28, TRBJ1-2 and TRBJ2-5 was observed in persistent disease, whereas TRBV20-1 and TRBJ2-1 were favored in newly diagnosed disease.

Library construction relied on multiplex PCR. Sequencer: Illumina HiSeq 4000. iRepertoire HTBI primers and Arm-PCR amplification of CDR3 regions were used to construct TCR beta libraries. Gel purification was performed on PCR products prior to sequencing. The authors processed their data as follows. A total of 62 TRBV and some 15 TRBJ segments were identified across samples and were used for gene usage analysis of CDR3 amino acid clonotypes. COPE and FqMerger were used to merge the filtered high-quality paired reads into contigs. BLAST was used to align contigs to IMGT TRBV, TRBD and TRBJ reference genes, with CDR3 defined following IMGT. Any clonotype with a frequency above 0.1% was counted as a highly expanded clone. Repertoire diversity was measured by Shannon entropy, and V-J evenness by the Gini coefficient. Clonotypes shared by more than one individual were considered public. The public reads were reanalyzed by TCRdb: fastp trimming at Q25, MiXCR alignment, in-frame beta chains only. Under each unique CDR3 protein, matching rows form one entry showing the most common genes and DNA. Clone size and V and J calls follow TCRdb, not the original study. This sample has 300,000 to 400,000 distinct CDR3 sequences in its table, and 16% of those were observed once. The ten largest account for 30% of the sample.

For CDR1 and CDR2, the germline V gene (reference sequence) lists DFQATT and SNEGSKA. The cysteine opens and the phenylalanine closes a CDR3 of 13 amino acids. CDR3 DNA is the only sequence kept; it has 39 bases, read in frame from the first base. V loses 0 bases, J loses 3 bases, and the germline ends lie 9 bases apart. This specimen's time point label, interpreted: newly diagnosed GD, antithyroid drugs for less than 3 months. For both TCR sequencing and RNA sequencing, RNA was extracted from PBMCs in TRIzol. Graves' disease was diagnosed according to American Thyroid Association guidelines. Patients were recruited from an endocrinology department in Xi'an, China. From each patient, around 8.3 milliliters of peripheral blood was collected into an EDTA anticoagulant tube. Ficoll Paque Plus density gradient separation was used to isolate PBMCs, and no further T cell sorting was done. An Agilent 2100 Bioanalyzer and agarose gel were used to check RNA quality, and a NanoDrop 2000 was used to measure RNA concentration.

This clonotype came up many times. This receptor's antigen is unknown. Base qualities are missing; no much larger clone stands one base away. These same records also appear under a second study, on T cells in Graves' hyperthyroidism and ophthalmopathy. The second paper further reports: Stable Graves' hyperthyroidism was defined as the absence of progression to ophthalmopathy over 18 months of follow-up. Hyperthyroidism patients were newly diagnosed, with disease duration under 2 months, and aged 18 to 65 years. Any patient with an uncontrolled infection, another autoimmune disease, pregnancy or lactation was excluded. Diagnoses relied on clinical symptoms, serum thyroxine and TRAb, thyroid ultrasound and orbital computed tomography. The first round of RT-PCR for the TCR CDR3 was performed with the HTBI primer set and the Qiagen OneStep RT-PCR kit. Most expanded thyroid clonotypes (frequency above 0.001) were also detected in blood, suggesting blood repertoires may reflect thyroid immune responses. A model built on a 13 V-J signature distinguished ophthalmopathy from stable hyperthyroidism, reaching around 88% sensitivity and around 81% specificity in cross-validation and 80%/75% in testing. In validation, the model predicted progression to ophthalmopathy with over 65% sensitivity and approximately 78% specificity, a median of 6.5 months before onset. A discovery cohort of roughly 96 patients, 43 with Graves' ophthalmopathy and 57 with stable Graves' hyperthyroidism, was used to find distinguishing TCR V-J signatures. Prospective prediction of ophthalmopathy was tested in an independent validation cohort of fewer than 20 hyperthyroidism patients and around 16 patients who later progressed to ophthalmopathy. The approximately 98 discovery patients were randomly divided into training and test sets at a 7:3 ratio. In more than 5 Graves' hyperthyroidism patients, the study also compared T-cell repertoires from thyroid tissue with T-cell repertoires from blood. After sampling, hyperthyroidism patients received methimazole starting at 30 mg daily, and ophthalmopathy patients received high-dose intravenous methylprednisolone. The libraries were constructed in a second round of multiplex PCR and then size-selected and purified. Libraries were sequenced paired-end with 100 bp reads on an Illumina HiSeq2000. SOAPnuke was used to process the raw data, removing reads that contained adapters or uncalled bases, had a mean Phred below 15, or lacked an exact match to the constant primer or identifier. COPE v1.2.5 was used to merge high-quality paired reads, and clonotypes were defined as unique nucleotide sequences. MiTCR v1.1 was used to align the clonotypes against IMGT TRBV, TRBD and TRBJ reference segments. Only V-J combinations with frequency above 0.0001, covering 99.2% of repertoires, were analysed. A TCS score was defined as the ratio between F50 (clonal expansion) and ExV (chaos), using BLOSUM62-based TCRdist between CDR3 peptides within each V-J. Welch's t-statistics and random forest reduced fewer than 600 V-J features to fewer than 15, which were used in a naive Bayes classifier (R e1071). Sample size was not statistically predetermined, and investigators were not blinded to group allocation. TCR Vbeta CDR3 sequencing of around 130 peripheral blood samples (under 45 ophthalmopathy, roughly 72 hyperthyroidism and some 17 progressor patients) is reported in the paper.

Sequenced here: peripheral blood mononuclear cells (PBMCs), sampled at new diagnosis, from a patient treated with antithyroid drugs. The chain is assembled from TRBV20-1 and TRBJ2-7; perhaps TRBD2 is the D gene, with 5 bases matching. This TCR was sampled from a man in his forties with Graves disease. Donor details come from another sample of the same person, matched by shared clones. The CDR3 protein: CSARDGGNYEQYF. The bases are TGCAGTGCTAGAGATGGAGGTAACTACGAGCAGTACTTC.